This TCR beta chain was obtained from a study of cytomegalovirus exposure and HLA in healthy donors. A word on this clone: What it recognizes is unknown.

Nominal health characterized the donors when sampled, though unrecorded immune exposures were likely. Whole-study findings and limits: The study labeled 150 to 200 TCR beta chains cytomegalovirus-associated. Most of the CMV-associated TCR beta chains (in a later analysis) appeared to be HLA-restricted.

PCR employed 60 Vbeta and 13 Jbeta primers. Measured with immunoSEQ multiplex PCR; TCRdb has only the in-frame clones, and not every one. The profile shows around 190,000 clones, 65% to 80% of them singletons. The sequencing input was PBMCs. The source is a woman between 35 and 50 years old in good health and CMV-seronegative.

The CDR3 region has the DNA TGTGCCAGCAGCCCTGGACTAGCGGGAGGGGGAAGCTCCTACAATGAGCAGTTCTTC. It yields the protein CASSPGLAGGGSSYNEQFF. The chain combines TRBV9 with TRBJ2-1, with TRBD2 matching over 15 bases. V lost 4 bases to trimming and J lost 0 bases; unmatched junction nucleotides: 8. The CDR3 covers 19 residues. Germline V lookup: CDR1 SGDLS, CDR2 YYNGEE. The full variable domain, completed using reference TRBV9 and TRBJ2-1, is DSGVTQTPKHLITATGQRVTLRCSPRSGDLSVYWYQQSLDQGLQFLIQYYNGEERAKGNILERFSAQQFPDLHSELNLSSLELGDSALYFCASSPGLAGGGSSYNEQFFGPGTRLTVL.